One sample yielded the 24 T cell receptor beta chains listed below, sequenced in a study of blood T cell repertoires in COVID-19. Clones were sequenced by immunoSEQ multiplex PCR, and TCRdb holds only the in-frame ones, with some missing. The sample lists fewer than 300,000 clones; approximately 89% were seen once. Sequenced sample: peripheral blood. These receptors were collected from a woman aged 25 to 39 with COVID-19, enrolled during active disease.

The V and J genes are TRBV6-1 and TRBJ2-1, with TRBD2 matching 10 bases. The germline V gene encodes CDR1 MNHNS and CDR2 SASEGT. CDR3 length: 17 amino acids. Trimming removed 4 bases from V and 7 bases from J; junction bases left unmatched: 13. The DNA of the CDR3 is TGTGCCAGCAGTGTCGTACTAGCGGGATTGGGGCCAAATGAGCAGTTCTTC. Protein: CASSVVLAGLGPNEQFF.

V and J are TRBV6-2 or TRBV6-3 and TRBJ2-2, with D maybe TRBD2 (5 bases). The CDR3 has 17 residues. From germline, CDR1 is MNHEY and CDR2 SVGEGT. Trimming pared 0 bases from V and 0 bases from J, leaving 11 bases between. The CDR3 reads CASSYSRAGTNTGELFF. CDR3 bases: TGTGCCAGCAGTTACTCGAGGGCCGGGACGAACACCGGGGAGCTGTTTTTT.

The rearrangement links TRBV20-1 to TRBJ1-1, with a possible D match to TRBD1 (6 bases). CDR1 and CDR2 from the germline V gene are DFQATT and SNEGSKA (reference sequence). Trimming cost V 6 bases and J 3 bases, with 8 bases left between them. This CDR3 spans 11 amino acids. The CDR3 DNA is TGCAGTGCGACAGGAGACACTGAAGCTTTCTTT. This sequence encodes CSATGDTEAFF.

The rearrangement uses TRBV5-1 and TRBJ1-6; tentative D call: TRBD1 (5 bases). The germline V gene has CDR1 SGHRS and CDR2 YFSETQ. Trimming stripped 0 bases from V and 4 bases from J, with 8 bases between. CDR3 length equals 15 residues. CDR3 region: CASSLGPGYNSPLHF. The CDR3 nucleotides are TGCGCCAGCAGCTTGGGGCCAGGGTATAATTCACCCCTCCACTTT.

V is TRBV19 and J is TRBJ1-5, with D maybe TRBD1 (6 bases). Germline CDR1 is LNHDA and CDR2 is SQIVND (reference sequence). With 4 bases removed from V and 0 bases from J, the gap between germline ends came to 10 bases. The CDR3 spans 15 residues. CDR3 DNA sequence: TGTGCCAGTAGTAGACAGGTGCTTAGCAATCAGCCCCAGCATTTT. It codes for CASSRQVLSNQPQHF.

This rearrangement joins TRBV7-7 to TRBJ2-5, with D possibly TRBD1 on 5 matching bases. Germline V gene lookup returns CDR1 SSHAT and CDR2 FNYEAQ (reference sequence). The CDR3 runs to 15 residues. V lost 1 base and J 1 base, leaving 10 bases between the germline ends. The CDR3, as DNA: TGTGCCAGCAGCTTAGATGGGGCCAGCCAAGAGACCCAGTACTTC. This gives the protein CASSLDGASQETQYF. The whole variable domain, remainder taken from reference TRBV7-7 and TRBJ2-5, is GAGVSQSPRYKVTKRGQDVTLRCDPISSHATLYWYQQALGQGPEFLTYFNYEAQPDKSGLPSDRFSAERPEGSISTLTIQRTEQRDSAMYRCASSLDGASQETQYFGPGTRLLVL.

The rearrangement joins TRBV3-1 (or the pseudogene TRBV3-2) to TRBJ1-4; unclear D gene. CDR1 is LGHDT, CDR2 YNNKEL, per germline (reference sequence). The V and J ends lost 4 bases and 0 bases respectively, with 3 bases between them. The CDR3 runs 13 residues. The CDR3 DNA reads TGTGCCAGCAGCCGAGCAACTAATGAAAAACTGTTTTTT. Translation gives CASSRATNEKLFF.

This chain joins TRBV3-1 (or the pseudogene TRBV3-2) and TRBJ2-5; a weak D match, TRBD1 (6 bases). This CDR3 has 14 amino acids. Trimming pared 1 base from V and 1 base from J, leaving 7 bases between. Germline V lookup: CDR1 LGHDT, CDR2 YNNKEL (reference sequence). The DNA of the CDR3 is TGTGCCAGCAGCCAAGGGACAGTCCAAGAGACCCAGTACTTC. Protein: CASSQGTVQETQYF.

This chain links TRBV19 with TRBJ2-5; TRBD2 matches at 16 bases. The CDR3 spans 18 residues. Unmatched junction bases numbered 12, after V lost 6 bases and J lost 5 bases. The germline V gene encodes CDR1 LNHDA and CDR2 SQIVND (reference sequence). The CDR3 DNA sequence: TGTGCCAGTAGCTTCGGGACTAGCGGGAGGGCCAGGCAGGAGACCCAGTACTTC. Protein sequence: CASSFGTSGRARQETQYF. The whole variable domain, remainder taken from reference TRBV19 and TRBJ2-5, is DGGITQSPKYLFRKEGQNVTLSCEQNLNHDAMYWYRQDPGQGLRLIYYSQIVNDFQKGDIAEGYSVSREKKESFPLTVTSAQKNPTAFYLCASSFGTSGRARQETQYFGPGTRLLVL.

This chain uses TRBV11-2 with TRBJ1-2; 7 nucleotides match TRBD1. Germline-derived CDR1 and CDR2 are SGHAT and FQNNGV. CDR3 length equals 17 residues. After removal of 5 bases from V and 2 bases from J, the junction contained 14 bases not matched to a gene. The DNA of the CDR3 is TGTGCCAGCAGCCCAATAGGTAGACAGGGTCCAAACTATGGCTACACCTTC. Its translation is CASSPIGRQGPNYGYTF.

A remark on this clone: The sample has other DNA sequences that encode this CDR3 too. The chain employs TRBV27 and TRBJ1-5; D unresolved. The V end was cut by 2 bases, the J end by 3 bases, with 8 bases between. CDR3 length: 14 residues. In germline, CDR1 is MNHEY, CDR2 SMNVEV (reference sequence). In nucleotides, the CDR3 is TGTGCCAGCAGTTTAGCAGGTATCAATCAGCCCCAGCATTTT. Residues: CASSLAGINQPQHF.

CDR3 region: CASTQRGGRGPEQYF. CDR3 in DNA: TGTGCCAGCACCCAAAGGGGCGGGAGGGGACCCGAGCAGTACTTC. The chain uses TRBV11-2 and TRBJ2-7; TRBD2 matches 9 bases. V gave up 7 bases and J gave up 6 bases; unmatched junction bases: 13. This CDR3 spans 15 amino acids. Germline V lookup: CDR1 SGHAT, CDR2 FQNNGV. Full variable domain (remainder filled in from reference TRBV11-2 and TRBJ2-7): EAGVAQSPRYKIIEKRQSVAFWCNPISGHATLYWYQQILGQGPKLLIQFQNNGVVDDSQLPKDRFSAERLKGVDSTLKIQPAKLEDSAVYLCASTQRGGRGPEQYFGPGTRLTVT.

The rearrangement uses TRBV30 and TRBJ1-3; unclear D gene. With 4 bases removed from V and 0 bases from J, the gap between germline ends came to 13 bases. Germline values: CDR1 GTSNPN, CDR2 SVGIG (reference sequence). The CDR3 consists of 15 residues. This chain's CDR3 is CAWKRKGDSGNTIYF. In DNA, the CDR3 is TGTGCCTGGAAGCGCAAGGGAGACTCTGGAAACACCATATATTTT.

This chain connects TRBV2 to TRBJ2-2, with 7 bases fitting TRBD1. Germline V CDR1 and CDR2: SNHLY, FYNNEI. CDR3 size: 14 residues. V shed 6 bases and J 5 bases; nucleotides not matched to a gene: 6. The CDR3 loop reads CASRSDRETGELFF. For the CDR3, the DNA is TGTGCCAGCAGGAGTGACAGGGAAACCGGGGAGCTGTTTTTT.

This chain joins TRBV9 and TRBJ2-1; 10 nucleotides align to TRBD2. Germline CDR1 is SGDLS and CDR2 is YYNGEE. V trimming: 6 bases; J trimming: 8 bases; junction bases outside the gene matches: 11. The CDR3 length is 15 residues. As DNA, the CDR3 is TGTGCCAGCAACAGCGGGGGGGCCTCGGGCGATGAGCAGTTCTTC. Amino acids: CASNSGGASGDEQFF.

The CDR3 region is CASSPEETQYF. The CDR3 coding sequence is TGTGCCAGCAGTCCTGAAGAGACCCAGTACTTC. This sequence joins TRBV12-3 or TRBV12-4 and TRBJ2-5; unclear D gene. V gave up 5 bases and J gave up 3 bases, with 4 bases separating them. This CDR3 has 11 amino acids.

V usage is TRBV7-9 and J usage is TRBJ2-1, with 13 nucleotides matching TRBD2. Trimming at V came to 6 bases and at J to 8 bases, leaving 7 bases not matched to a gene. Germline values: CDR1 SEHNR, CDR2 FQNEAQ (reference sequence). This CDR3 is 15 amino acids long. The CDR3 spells CASRPGLAGSYEQFF. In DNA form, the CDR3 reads TGTGCCAGCAGACCGGGACTAGCGGGATCCTATGAGCAGTTCTTC.

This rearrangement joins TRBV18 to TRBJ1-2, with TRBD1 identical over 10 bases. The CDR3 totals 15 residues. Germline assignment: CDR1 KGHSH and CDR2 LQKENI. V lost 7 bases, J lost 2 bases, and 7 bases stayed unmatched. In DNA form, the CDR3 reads TGTGCCAGCTTACCCCAGACAGGGGGCAACTATGGCTACACCTTC. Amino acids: CASLPQTGGNYGYTF.

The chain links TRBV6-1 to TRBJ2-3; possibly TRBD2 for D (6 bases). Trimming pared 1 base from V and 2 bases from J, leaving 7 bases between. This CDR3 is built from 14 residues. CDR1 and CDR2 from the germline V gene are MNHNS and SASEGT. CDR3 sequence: CASSEVAATDTQYF. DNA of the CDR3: TGTGCCAGCAGTGAAGTAGCGGCCACAGATACGCAGTATTTT.

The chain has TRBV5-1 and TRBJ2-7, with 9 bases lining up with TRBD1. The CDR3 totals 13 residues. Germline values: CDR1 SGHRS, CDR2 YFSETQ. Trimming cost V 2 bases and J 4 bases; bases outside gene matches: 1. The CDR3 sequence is CASSFDRGYEQYF. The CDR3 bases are TGCGCCAGCAGCTTTGACAGGGGGTACGAGCAGTACTTC.

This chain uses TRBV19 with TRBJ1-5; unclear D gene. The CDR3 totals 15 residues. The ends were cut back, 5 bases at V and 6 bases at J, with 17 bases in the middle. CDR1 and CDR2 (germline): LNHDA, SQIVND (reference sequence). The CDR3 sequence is CASSPSGKGGQPQHF. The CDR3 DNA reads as TGTGCCAGTAGTCCATCGGGAAAGGGCGGTCAGCCCCAGCATTTT.

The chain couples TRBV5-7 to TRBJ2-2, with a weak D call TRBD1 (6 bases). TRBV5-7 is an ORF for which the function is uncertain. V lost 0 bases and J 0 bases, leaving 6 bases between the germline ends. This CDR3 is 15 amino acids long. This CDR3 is CASSLGTANTGELFF. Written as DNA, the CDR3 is TGTGCCAGCAGCTTGGGGACAGCGAACACCGGGGAGCTGTTTTTT.

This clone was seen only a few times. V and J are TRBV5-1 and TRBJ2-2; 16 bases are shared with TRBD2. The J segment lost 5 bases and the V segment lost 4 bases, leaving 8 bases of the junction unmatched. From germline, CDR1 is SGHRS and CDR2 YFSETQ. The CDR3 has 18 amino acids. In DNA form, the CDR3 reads TGCGCCAGCAGCCCGGGACTAGCGGGAGGGAGAAAAACCGGGGAGCTGTTTTTT. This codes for CASSPGLAGGRKTGELFF.

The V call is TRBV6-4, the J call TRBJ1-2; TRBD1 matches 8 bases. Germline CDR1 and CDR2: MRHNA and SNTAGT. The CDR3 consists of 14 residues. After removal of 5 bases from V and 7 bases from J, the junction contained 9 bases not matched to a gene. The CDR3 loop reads CASSKDRGSSGYTF. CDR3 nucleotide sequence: TGTGCCAGCAGTAAAGACAGGGGAAGTTCTGGCTACACCTTC.